The entry below describes one T cell receptor (beta chain). Its antigen is not known. This specimen belongs to a study of shared clonotypes between healthy human individuals. Notes on the study in general: Exclusively blood specimens were collected; tissue repertoires likely differ.

Germline CDR1 is MDHEN and CDR2 is SYDVKM. The CDR3 length is 15 residues. V trimming: 8 bases; J trimming: 6 bases; junction bases outside the gene matches: 13. Deep-level settings were used for running the assay. Each unsorted PBMC replicate got 300 ng genomic DNA, some 31,000 genomes. Assay used: immunoSEQ multiplex PCR; TCRdb lists only in-frame clones, some missing. This table holds some 500,000 clones, roughly 85% found once. Without sorting, samples used around 100 million PBMCs for genomic DNA. This TCR was recovered from a woman aged 40 to 50 in good health. Some clones in this sample may be carry-over from other donors' samples. This chain uses TRBV28 with TRBJ2-1; 7 bases are shared with TRBD1. Material: PBMCs. The CDR3 region is CASSPRDSPRNEQFF. DNA for the CDR3: TGTGCCAGCTCCCCCCGGGACAGCCCCCGCAATGAGCAGTTCTTC.